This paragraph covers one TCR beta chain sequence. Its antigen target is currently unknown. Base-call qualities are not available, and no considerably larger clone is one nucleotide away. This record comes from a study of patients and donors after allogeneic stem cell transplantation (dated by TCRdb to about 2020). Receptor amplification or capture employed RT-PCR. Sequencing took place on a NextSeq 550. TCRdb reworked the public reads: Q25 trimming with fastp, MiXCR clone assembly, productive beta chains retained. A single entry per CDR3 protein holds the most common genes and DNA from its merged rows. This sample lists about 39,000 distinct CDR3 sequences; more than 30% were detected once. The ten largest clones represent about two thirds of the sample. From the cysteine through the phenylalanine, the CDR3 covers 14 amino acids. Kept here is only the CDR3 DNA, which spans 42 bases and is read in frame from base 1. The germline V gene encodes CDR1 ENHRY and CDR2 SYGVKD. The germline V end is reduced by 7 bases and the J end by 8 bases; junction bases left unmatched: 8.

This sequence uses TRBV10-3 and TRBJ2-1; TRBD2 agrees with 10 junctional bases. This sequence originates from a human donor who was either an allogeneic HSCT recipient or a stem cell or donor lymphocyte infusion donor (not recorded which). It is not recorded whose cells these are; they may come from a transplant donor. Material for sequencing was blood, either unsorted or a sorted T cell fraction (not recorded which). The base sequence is TGTGCCATCAAAAGCCCTAGCGGGAGCTATGAGCAGTTCTTC. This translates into CAIKSPSGSYEQFF.